This TCR beta chain derives from a study of T cells in women clearing cervical HPV infection. Study information: Case blood drawn at lesion detection; control blood after infection cleared.

About this clone: Antigen unknown. Sequencing ends 3 residues short of the CDR3 end; the germline J gene provides the rest.

From germline, CDR1 is LNHDA and CDR2 SQIVND (reference sequence). Losses at the gene ends were 9 bases for V and 1 base for J; bases not matched to a gene: 10. The CDR3 spans 17 residues. Assay: immunoSEQ multiplex PCR; the TCRdb copy retains only in-frame clones and omits some. The sample includes about 46,000 clones. Study conclusions and caveats: Repertoire richness, not evenness, was significantly elevated in CIN3+ cases versus controls.

The origin of this receptor is a woman between 18 and 70 years old with a cervical HPV16 infection that either progressed to CIN3+ or cleared (not recorded which). The sequencing sample was made of blood buffy coat. V usage is TRBV19 and J usage is TRBJ2-2, with 11 positions matching TRBD2. Partial CDR3 DNA: TGTGCCAGCAGACTAGCGGGACCCCAAAGGAACACCGGGGAG. As protein: CASRLAGPQRNTGE. The CDR3, in full, reads CASRLAGPQRNTGELFF.